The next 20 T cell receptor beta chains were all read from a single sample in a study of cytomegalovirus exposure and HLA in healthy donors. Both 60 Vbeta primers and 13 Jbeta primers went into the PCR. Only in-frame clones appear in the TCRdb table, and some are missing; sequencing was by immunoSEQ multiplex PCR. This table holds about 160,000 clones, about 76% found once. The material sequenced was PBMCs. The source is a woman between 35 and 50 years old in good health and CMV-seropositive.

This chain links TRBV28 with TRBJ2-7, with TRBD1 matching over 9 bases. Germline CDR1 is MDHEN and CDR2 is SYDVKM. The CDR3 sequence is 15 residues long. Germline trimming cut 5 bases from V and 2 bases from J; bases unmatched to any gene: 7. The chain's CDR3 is CASSPSWTGAYEQYF. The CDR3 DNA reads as TGTGCCAGCAGTCCCTCCTGGACAGGGGCCTACGAGCAGTACTTC. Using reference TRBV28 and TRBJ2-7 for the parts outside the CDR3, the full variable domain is DVKVTQSSRYLVKRTGEKVFLECVQDMDHENMFWYRQDPGLGLRLIYFSYDVKMKEKGDIPEGYSVSREKKERFSLILESASTNQTSMYLCASSPSWTGAYEQYFGPGTRLTVT.

CDR3 DNA sequence: TGCGCCAGCAGCTGGGGGGGGGAGAACAATGAGCAGTTCTTC. Amino acid sequence: CASSWGGENNEQFF. The chain uses TRBV5-1 and TRBJ2-1; 7 bases are shared with TRBD2. V dropped 3 bases and J dropped 5; count of bases not matched to a gene: 5. This CDR3 is built from 14 residues. CDR1 and CDR2 from the germline V gene are SGHRS and YFSETQ.

Here the CDR3 DNA reads TGTGCCAGCACCCCGCCTAGCGGGGGCCGGAGCTCCTACAATGAGCAGTTCTTC. Amino acids: CASTPPSGGRSSYNEQFF. This sequence joins TRBV12-1 and TRBJ2-1; whether TRBD2, the table's D call, matches the DNA was not checked. TRBV12-1 is marked as a pseudogene. The CDR3 consists of 18 residues.

This CDR3 reads CASTPTDRGYEQYF. CDR3 DNA: TGCGCCAGCACCCCGACGGACAGGGGGTACGAGCAGTACTTC. This chain connects TRBV5-1 to TRBJ2-7, with 10 bases fitting TRBD1. There are 14 residues in the CDR3. From germline, CDR1 is SGHRS and CDR2 YFSETQ. With 6 bases clipped from V and 4 bases from J, the junction kept 7 bases outside the gene matches.

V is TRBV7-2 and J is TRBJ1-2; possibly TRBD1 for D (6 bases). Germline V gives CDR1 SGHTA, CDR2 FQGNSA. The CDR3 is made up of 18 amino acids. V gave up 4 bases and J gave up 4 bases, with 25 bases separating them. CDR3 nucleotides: TGTGCCAGCAGCTCCATTCCCTCAGCCGGGGGGCGAGTCTATGGCTACACCTTC. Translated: CASSSIPSAGGRVYGYTF.

This CDR3 reads CASSPGSETQYF. The DNA of the CDR3 is TGTGCCAGCAGCCCCGGGTCGGAGACCCAGTACTTC. The chain employs TRBV7-9 and TRBJ2-5; the D is unclear. Germline V gives CDR1 SEHNR, CDR2 FQNEAQ (reference sequence). The ends were cut back, 5 bases at V and 5 bases at J, with 9 bases in the middle. This CDR3 has 12 amino acids.

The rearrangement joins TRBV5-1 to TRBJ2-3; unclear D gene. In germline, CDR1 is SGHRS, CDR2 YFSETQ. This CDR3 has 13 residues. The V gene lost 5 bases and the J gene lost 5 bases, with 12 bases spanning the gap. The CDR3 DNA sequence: TGCGCCAGCAGAAGAGGTTTGGGAGATACGCAGTATTTT. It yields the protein CASRRGLGDTQYF.

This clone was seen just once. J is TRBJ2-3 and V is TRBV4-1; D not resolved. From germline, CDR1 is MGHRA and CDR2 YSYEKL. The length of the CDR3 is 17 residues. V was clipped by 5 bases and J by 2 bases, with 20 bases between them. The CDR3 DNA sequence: TGCGCCAGCAGCGTTACCGGTGACACGGCATTCACAGATACGCAGTATTTT. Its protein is CASSVTGDTAFTDTQYF.

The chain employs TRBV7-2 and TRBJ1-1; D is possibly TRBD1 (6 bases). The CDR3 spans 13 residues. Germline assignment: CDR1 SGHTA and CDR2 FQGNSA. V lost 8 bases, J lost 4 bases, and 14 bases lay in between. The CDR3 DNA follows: TGTGCCAGCGCGACAGGTCCCCTCACTGAAGCTTTCTTT. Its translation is CASATGPLTEAFF.

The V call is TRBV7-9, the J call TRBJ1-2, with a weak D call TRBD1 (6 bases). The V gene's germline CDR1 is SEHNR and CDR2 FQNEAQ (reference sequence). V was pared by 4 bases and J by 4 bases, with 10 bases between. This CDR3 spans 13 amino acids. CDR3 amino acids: CASSYRDTYGYTF. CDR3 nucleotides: TGTGCCAGCAGCTACCGGGACACCTATGGCTACACCTTC.

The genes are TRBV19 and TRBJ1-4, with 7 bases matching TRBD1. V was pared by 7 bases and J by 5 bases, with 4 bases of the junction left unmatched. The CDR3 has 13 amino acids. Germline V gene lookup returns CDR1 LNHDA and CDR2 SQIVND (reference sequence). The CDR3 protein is CASTGDRNEKLFF. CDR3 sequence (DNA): TGTGCCAGTACCGGGGACAGAAATGAAAAACTGTTTTTT. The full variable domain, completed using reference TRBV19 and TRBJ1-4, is DGGITQSPKYLFRKEGQNVTLSCEQNLNHDAMYWYRQDPGQGLRLIYYSQIVNDFQKGDIAEGYSVSREKKESFPLTVTSAQKNPTAFYLCASTGDRNEKLFFGSGTQLSVL.

CDR3 in DNA: TGCGCCAGCAGCCAAGGACCCCTAGCGGGATACGAGCAGTACTTC. Its translation is CASSQGPLAGYEQYF. V is TRBV4-1 and J is TRBJ2-7, with 9 bases matching TRBD2. Germline CDR1 reads MGHRA; CDR2 reads YSYEKL. With 1 base clipped from V and 4 bases from J, the junction kept 5 bases outside the gene matches. The CDR3 length is 15 residues.

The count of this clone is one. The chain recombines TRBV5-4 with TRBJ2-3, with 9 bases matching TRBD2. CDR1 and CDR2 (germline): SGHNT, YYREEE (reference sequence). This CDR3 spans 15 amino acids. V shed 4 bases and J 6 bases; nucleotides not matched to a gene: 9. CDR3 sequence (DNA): TGTGCCAGCAGCAAACCGGGACTAGCCGCGGATACGCAGTATTTT. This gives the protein CASSKPGLAADTQYF. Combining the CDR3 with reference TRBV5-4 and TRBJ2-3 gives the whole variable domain ETGVTQSPTHLIKTRGQQVTLRCSSQSGHNTVSWYQQALGQGPQFIFQYYREEENGRGNFPPRFSGLQFPNYSSELNVNALELDDSALYLCASSKPGLAADTQYFGPGTRLTVL.

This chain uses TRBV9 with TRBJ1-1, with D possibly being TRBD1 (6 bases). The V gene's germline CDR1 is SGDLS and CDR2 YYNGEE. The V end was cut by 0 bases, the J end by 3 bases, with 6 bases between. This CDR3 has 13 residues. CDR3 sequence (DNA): TGTGCCAGCAGCGTAGGACAGGACACTGAAGCTTTCTTT. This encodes CASSVGQDTEAFF.

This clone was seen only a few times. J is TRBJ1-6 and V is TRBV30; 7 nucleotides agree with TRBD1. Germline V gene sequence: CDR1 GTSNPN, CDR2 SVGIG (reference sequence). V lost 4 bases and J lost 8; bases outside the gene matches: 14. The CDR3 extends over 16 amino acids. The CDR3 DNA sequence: TGTGCCTGGACTGTCACAGGGGCAAAGAGAGATTCACCCCTCCACTTT. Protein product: CAWTVTGAKRDSPLHF.

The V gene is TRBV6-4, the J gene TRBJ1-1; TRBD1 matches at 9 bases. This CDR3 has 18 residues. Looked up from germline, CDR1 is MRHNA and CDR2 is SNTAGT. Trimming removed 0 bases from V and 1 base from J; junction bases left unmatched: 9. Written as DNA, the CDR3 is TGTGCCAGCAGTGACTCTGGGGACAGGGTAGGAACGAACACTGAAGCTTTCTTT. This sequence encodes CASSDSGDRVGTNTEAFF.

The CDR3, as DNA: TGTGCCAGCAGCCGCGACAGGGCTCACGGAAACACCATATATTTT. It translates to CASSRDRAHGNTIYF. This chain uses TRBV6-5 with TRBJ1-3; TRBD1 aligns across 7 bases. Per the germline V gene, CDR1 is MNHEY and CDR2 is SVGAGI. Trimming took 6 bases from V and 4 from J; bases not matched to a gene: 9. The CDR3 has 15 residues.

The CDR3 nucleotides are TGTGCCAGCAGCCAAGGACAAGTATCCTACGAGCAGTACTTC. This codes for CASSQGQVSYEQYF. The J gene is TRBJ2-7, the V gene TRBV6-5; possible D gene TRBD1, 5 bases. The CDR3 totals 14 residues. Looked up from germline, CDR1 is MNHEY and CDR2 is SVGAGI. Trimming left V 6 bases short and J 1 base short, with 13 bases between.

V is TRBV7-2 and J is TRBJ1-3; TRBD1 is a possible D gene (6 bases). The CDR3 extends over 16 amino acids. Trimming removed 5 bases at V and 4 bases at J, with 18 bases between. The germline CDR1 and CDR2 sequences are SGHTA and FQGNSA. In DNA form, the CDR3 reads TGTGCCAGCAGCCCCAAATTTGGACAGCCGGGAAACACCATATATTTT. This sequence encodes CASSPKFGQPGNTIYF.

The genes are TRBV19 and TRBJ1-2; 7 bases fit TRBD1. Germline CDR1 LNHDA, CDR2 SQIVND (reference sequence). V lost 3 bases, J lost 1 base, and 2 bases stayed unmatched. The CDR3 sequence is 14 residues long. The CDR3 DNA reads TGTGCCAGTAGTATGGGACAGATTAACTATGGCTACACCTTC. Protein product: CASSMGQINYGYTF. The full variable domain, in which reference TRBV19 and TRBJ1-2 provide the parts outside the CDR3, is DGGITQSPKYLFRKEGQNVTLSCEQNLNHDAMYWYRQDPGQGLRLIYYSQIVNDFQKGDIAEGYSVSREKKESFPLTVTSAQKNPTAFYLCASSMGQINYGYTFGSGTRLTVV.